Listed here is a single TCR beta chain. CDR3 length: 12 amino acids. This record belongs to a study of blood T cell repertoires in COVID-19. Study-level background: Acute and convalescent COVID-19 specimens originated in the United States, Italy and Spain. Sources were T cells, B-cell-depleted T cells, or PBMCs; the material itself was cDNA or gDNA.

Per the original data handling: Reference gene primer amplification yielded estimated nucleated cell counts. The data were produced by immunoSEQ multiplex PCR, yet TCRdb's version contains in-frame clones alone and is incomplete. V and J calls and clone size are given by that table; D and trimming were obtained from the DNA. The sample records roughly 86,000 clones, approximately 80% being singletons. The J gene is TRBJ2-5, the V gene TRBV21-1; the D call in the table, TRBD2, was not verified against the DNA. TRBV21-1 is a known pseudogene. Specimen: peripheral blood. The clonotype was recovered from a man aged 50-59 years with acute or convalescent COVID-19. CDR3 residues: CASSAGWVTQYF. The CDR3 DNA reads TGTGCCAGCTCCGCGGGCTGGGTGACCCAGTACTTC.